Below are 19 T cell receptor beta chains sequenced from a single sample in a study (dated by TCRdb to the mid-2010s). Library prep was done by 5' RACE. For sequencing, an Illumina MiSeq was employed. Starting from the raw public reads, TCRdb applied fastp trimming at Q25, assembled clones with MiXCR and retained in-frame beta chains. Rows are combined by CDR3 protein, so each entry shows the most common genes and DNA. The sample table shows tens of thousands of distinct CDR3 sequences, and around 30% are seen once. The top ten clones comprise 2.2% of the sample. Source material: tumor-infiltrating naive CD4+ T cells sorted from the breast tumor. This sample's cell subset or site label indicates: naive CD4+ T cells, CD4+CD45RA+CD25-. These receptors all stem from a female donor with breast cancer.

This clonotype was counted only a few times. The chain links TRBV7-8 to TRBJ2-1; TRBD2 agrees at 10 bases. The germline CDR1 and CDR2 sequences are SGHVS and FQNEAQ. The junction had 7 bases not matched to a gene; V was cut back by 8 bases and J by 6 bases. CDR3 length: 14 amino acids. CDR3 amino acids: CASSRLAGPNEQFF. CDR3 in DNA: TGTGCCAGCTCAAGACTAGCGGGCCCCAATGAGCAGTTCTTC.

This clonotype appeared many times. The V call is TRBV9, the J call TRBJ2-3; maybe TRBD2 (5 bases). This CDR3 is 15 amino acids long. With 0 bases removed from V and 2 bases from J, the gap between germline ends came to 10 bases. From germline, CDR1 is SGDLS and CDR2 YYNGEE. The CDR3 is CASSVVGVLTDTQYF. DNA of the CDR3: TGTGCCAGCAGCGTAGTCGGGGTTCTCACAGATACGCAGTATTTT.

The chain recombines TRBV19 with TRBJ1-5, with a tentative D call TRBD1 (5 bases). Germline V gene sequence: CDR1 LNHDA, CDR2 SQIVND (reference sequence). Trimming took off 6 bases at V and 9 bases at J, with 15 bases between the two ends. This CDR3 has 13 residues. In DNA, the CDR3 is TGTGCCAGTAGGGGGGTCGGCCTCACGCCCCAGCATTTT. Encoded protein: CASRGVGLTPQHF.

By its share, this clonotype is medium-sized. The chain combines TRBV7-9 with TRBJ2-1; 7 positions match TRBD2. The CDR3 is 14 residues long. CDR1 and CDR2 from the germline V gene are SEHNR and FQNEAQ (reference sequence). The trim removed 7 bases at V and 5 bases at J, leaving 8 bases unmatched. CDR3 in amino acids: CASNIPGTNNEQFF. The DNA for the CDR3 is TGTGCCAGCAACATTCCCGGGACTAACAATGAGCAGTTCTTC.

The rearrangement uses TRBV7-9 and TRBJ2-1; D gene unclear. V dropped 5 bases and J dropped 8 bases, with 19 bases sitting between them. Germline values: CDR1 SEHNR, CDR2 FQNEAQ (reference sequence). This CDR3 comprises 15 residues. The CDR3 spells CASSPVELHRDEQFF. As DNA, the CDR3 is TGTGCCAGCAGCCCGGTGGAACTACACCGCGATGAGCAGTTCTTC.

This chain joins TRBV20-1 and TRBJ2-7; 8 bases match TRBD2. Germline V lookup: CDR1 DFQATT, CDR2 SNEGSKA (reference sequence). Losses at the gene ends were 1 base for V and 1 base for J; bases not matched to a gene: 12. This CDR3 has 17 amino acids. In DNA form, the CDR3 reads TGCAGTGCTAGAGGAGTAGCAAGAGCGGGAGCTTCCTACGAGCAGTACTTC. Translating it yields CSARGVARAGASYEQYF.

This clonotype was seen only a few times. CDR3 amino acids: CATSSPFWGTSTDTQYF. The CDR3 bases are TGTGCCACCAGCAGCCCCTTCTGGGGTACTAGCACAGATACGCAGTATTTT. This chain connects TRBV15 to TRBJ2-3; D is undetermined. This CDR3 has 17 amino acids. Germline V gives CDR1 LNHNV, CDR2 YYDKDF (reference sequence). V shed 3 bases and J shed 0 bases, with 16 bases lying between them. The full variable domain, in which reference TRBV15 and TRBJ2-3 provide the parts outside the CDR3, is DAMVIQNPRYQVTQFGKPVTLSCSQTLNHNVMYWYQQKSSQAPKLLFHYYDKDFNNEADTPDNFQSRRPNTSFCFLDIRSPGLGDTAMYLCATSSPFWGTSTDTQYFGPGTRLTVL.

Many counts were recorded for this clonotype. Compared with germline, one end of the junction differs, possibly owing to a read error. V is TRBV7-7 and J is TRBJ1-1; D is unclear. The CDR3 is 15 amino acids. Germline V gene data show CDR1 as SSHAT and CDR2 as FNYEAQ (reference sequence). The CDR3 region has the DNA TGTGCTAGCAACCCCACGGTTTCTGGTAACACTGAAGCTTTCTTT. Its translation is CASNPTVSGNTEAFF.

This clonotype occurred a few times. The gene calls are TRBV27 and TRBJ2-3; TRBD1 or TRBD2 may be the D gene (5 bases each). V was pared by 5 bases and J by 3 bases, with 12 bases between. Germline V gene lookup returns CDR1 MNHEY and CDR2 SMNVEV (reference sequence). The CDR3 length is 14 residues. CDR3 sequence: CASSNNGGTDTQYF. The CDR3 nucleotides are TGTGCCAGCAGTAATAATGGGGGTACAGATACGCAGTATTTT.

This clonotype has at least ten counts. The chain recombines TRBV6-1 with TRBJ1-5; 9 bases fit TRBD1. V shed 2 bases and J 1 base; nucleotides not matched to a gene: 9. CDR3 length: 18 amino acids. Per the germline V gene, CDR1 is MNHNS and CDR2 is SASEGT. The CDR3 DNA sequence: TGTGCCAGCAGTGAAATGGACAGGGGAGGATACAGCAATCAGCCCCAGCATTTT. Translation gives CASSEMDRGGYSNQPQHF.

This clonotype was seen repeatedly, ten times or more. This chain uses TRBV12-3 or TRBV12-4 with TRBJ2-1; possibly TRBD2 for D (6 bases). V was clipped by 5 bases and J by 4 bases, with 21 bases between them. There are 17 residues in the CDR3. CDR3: CASSTRPPGSIYNEQFF. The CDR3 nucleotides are TGTGCCAGCAGTACCCGGCCCCCCGGGAGCATTTACAATGAGCAGTTCTTC.

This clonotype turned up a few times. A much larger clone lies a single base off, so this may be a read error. CDR3 coding DNA: TGCGCCAGCAGCCAAGATTGGTCGGGCACTGTAGCTTTCTTT. Amino acid sequence: CASSQDWSGTVAFF. The chain is built from TRBV4-1 and TRBJ1-1; D gene ambiguous. The CDR3 extends over 14 amino acids. Germline-derived CDR1 and CDR2 are MGHRA and YSYEKL.

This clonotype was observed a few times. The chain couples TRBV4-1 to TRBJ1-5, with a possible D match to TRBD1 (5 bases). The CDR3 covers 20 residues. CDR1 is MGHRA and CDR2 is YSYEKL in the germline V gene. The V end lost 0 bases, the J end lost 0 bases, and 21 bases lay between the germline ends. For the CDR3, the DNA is TGCGCCAGCAGCCAAGATAGGTTCACCAGGGCCGGATATAGCAATCAGCCCCAGCATTTT. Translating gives CASSQDRFTRAGYSNQPQHF.

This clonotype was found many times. The CDR3 DNA reads as TGTGCCAGCAGCCAATCAGTCGCTGACTACGAGCAGTACTTC. Amino acids: CASSQSVADYEQYF. This sequence joins TRBV16 and TRBJ2-7; D not resolved. In germline, CDR1 is KGHSY, CDR2 FQNENV. Trimming took 0 bases from V and 3 from J, leaving 9 bases between them. The CDR3 extends over 14 amino acids.

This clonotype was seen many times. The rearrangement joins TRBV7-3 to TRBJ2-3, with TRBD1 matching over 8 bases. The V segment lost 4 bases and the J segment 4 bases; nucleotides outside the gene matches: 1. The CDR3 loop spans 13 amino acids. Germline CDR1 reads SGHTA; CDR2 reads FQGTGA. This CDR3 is CASSSTGADTQYF. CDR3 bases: TGTGCCAGCAGCTCGACAGGGGCAGATACGCAGTATTTT.

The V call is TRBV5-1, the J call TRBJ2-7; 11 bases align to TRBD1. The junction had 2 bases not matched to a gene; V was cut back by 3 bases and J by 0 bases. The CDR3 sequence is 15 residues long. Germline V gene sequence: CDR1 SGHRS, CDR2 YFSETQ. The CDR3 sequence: CASSSGTGGSYEQYF. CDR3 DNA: TGCGCCAGCAGCTCCGGGACAGGGGGCTCCTACGAGCAGTACTTC. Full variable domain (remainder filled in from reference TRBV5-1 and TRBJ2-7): KAGVTQTPRYLIKTRGQQVTLSCSPISGHRSVSWYQQTPGQGLQFLFEYFSETQRNKGNFPGRFSGRQFSNSRSEMNVSTLELGDSALYLCASSSGTGGSYEQYFGPGTRLTVT.

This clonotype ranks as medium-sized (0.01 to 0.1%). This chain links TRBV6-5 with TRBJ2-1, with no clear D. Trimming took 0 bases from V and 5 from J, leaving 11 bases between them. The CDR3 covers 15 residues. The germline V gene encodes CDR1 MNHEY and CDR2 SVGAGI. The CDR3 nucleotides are TGTGCCAGCAGTTACTCCCTCGGACGCAACAATGAGCAGTTCTTC. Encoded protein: CASSYSLGRNNEQFF.

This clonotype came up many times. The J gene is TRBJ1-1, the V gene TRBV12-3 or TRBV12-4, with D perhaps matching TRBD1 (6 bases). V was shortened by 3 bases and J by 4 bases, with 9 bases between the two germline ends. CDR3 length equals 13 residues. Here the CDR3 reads CASSFNRATEAFF. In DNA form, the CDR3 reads TGTGCCAGCAGTTTCAACAGGGCCACTGAAGCTTTCTTT.

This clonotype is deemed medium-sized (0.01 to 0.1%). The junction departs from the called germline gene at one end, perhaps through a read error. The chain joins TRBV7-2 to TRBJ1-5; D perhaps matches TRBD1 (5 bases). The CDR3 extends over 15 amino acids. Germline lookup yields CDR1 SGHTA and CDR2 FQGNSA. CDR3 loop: CASSLDGALNRPQHF. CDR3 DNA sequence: TGTGCCAGCAGCTTAGATGGGGCCCTGAATCGGCCCCAGCATTTT.